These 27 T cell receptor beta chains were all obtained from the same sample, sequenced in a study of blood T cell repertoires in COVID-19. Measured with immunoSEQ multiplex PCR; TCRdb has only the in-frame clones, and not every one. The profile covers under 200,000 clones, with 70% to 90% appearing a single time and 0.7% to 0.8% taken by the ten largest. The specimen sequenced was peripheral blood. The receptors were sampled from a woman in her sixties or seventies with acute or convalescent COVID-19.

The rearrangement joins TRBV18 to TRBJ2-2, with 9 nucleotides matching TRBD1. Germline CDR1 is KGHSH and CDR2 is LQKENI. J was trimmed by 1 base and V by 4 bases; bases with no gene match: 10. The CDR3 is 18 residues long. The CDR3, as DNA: TGTGCCAGCTCACACGAGGCCCCGGGACAGGGGAACACCGGGGAGCTGTTTTTT. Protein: CASSHEAPGQGNTGELFF.

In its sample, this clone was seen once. The CDR3 nucleotides read TGTGCCAGCAGCCTACAGGGGGTAGTGGCGGTCAGTGAGCAGTTCTTC. Translating it yields CASSLQGVVAVSEQFF. The chain combines TRBV5-4 with TRBJ2-1; TRBD1 matches at 8 bases. The germline gives CDR1 SGHNT, CDR2 YYREEE (reference sequence). CDR3 size: 16 residues. With V trimmed by 4 bases and J by 9 bases, 15 bases remained unmatched.

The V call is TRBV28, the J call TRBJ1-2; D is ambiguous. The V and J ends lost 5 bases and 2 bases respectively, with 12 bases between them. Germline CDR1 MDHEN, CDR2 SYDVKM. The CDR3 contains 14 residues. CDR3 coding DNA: TGTGCCAGCAGTCCGGGGAAGGTGAACTATGGCTACACCTTC. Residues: CASSPGKVNYGYTF.

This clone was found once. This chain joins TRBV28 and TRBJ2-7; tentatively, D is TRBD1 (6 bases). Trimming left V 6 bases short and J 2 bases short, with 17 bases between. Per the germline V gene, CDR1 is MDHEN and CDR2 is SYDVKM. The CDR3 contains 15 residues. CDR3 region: CASSSPGHSPYEQYF. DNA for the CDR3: TGTGCCAGCAGCTCACCGGGACATTCCCCCTACGAGCAGTACTTC.

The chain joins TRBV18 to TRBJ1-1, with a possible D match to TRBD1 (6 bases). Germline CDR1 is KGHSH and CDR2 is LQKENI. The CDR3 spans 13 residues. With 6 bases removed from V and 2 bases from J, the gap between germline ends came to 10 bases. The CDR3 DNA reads TGTGCCAGCTCGCCGGGACATAACACTGAAGCTTTCTTT. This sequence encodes CASSPGHNTEAFF.

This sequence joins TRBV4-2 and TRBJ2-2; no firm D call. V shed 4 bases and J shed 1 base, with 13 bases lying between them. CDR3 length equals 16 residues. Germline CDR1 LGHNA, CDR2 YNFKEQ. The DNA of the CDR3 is TGTGCCAGCAGCCCCTTGAGAGGCAAGAACACCGGGGAGCTGTTTTTT. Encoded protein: CASSPLRGKNTGELFF.

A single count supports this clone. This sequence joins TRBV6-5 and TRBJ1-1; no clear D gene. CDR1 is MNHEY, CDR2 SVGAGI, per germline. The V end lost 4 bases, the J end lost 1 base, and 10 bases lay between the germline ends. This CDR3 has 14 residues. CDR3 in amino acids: CASSSSWANTEAFF. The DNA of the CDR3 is TGTGCCAGCAGTTCCTCTTGGGCGAACACTGAAGCTTTCTTT.

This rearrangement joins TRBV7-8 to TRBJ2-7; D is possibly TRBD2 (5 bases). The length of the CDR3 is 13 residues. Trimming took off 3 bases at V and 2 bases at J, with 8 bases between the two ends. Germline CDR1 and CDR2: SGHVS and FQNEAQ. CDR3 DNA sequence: TGTGCCAGCAGCTTTGGACTTACCTACGAGCAGTACTTC. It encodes CASSFGLTYEQYF.

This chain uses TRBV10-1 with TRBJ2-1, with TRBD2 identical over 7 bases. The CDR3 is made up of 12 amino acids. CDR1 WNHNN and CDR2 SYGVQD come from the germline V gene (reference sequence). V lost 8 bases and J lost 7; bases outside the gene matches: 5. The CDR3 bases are TGCGCCAGCGGAAAGCGGGGAAATGAGCAGTTCTTC. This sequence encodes CASGKRGNEQFF.

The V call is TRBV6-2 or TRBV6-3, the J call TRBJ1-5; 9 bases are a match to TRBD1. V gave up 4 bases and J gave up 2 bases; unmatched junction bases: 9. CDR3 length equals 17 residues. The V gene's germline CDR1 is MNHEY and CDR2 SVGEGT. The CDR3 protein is CASSSGTGRGGNQPQHF. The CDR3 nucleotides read TGTGCCAGCAGTTCCGGGACAGGGAGAGGGGGCAATCAGCCCCAGCATTTT.

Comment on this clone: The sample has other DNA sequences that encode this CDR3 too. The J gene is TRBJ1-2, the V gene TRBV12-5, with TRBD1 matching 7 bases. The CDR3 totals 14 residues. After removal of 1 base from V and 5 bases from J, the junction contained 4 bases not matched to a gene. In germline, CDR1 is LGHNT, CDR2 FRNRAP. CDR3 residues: CASGLAGQLYGYTF. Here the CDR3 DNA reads TGTGCTAGTGGTTTGGCGGGACAGTTGTATGGCTACACCTTC.

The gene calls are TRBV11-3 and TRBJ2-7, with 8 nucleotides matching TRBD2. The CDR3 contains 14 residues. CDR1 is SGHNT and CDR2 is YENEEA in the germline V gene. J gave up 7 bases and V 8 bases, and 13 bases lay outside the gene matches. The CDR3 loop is CASLAGGALIEQYF. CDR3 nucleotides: TGTGCCAGCCTGGCCGGGGGGGCCCTGATTGAGCAGTACTTC.

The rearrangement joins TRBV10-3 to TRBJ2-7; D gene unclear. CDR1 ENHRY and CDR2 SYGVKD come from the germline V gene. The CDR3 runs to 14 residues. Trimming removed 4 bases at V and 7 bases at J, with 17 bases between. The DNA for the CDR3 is TGTGCCATCAGTGTGCAGTCCCCTCCCGGGGAGCAGTACTTC. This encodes CAISVQSPPGEQYF.

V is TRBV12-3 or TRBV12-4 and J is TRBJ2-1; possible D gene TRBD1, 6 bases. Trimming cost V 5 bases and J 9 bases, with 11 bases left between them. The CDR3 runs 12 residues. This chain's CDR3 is CASSIQGGEQFF. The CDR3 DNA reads TGTGCCAGCAGTATACAGGGTGGTGAGCAGTTCTTC.

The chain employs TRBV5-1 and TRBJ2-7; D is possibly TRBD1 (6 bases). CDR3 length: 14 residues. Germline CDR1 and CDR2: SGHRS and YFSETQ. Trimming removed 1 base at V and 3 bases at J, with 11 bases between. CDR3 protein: CASSLTGNRYEQYF. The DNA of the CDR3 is TGCGCCAGCAGCTTGACAGGGAACCGCTACGAGCAGTACTTC.

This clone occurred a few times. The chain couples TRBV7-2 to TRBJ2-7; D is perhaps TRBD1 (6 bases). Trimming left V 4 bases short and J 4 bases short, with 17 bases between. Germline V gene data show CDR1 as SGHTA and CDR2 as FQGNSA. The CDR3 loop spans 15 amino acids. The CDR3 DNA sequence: TGTGCCAGCAGCTCTAGGGGCCCAGGGGATTACGAGCAGTACTTC. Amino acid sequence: CASSSRGPGDYEQYF.

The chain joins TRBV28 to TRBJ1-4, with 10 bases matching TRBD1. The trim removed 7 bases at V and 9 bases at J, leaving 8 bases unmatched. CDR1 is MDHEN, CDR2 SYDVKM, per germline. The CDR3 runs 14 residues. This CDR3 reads CASTPGQGQQKLFF. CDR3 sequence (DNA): TGTGCCAGCACCCCGGGACAGGGGCAGCAAAAACTGTTTTTT.

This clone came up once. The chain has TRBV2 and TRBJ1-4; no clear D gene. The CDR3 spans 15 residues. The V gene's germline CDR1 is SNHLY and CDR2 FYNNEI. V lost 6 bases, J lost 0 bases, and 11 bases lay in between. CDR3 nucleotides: TGTGCCAGCAGCCCCCGCGGCCCAACTAATGAAAAACTGTTTTTT. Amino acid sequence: CASSPRGPTNEKLFF.

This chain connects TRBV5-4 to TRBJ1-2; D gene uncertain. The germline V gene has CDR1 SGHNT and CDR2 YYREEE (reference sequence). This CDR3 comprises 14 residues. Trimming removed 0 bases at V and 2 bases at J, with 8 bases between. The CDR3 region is CASSLALSNYGYTF. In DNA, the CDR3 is TGTGCCAGCAGCTTGGCTTTAAGCAACTATGGCTACACCTTC.

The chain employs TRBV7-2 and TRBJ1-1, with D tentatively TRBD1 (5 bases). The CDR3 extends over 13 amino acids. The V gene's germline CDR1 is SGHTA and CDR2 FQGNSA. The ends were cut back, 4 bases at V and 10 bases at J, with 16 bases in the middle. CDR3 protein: CASSSDSQGAAFF. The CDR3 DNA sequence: TGTGCCAGCAGCTCTGACAGTCAAGGGGCAGCTTTCTTT.

The CDR3 sequence: CASSQDRGGNTEAFF. In DNA form, the CDR3 reads TGTGCCAGCAGTCAGGACAGGGGGGGTAACACTGAAGCTTTCTTT. The rearrangement uses TRBV28 and TRBJ1-1; 10 nucleotides line up with TRBD1. Germline assignment: CDR1 MDHEN and CDR2 SYDVKM. The length of the CDR3 is 15 residues. The V segment lost 5 bases and the J segment 2 bases; nucleotides outside the gene matches: 5.

CDR3 DNA: TGTGCCAGCAGTTACTCGAGACTATACCTCGAGCAGTACTTC. The encoded protein is CASSYSRLYLEQYF. The rearrangement joins TRBV6-2 or TRBV6-3 to TRBJ2-7; perhaps TRBD2 as D (5 bases). V dropped 0 bases and J dropped 6 bases, with 12 bases sitting between them. The length of the CDR3 is 14 residues. Germline loops: CDR1 MNHEY, CDR2 SVGEGT.

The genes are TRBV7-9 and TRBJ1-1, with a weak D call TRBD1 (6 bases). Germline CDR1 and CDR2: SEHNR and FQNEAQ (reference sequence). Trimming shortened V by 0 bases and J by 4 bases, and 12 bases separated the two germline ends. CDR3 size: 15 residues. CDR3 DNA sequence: TGTGCCAGCAGCTTAGCTCGACAGGCTCTCACTGAAGCTTTCTTT. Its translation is CASSLARQALTEAFF.

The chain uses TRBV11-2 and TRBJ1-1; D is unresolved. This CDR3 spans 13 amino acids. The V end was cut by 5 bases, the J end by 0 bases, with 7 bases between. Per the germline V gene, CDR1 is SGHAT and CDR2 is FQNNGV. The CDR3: CASSPQMNTEAFF. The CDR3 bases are TGTGCCAGCAGCCCCCAGATGAACACTGAAGCTTTCTTT.

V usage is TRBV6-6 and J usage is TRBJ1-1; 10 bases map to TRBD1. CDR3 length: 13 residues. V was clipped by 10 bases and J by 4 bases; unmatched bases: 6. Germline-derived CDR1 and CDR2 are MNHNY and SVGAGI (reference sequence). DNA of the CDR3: TGTGCCACCAGACGGGACAGGGGCACTGAAGCTTTCTTT. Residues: CATRRDRGTEAFF.

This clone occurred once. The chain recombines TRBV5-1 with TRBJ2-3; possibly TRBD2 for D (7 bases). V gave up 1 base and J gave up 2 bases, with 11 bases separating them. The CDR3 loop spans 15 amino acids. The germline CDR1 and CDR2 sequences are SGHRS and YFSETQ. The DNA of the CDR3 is TGCGCCAGCAGCTTGTCGGGGGGCTACACAGATACGCAGTATTTT. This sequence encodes CASSLSGGYTDTQYF.

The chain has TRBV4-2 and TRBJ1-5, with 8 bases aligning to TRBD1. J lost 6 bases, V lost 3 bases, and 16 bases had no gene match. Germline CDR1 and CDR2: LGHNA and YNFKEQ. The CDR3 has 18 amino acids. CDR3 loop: CASSQDPLQGASGQPQHF. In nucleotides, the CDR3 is TGTGCCAGCAGCCAGGACCCTCTTCAGGGGGCGTCTGGTCAGCCCCAGCATTTT.